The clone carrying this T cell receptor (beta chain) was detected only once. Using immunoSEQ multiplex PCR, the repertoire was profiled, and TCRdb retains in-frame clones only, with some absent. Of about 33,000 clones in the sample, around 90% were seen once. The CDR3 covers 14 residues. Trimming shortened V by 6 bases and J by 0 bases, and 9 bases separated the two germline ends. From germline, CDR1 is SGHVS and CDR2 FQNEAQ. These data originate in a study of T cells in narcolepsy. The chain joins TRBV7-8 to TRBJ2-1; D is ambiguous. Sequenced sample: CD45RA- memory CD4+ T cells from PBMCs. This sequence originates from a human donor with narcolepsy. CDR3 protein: CASRVVSSYNEQFF. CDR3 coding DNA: TGTGCCAGCAGAGTGGTGAGCTCCTACAATGAGCAGTTCTTC.